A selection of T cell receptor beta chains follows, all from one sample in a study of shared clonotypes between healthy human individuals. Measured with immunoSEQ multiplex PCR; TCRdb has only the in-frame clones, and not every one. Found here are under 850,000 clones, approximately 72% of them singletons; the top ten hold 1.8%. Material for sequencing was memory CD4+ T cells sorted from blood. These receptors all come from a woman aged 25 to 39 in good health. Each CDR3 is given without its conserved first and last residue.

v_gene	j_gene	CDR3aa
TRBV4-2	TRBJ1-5	ASSLDGTSNQPQH
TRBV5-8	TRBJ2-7	ASRPGLVAPEQY
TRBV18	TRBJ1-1	ASSPDMNTEAF
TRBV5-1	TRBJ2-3	ASSLFGQGKDTQY
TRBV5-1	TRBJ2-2	ASSFEGNGELF
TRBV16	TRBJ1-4	ASSQTNRFNEKLF
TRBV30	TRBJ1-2	AWSGSYGYT
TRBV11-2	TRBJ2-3	ASSLVAGLAGDTQY
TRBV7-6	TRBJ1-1	ASSVQGDTEAF
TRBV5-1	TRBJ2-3	ASSGLAGEIDTQY
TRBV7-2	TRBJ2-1	ASSSGPTNEQF
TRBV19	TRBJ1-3	ASSIGKNSGNTIY
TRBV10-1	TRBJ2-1	ASSVQRGPHEQF
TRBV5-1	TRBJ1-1	ASSLSTGGIAEAF
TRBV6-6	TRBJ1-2	ASGLGEQGWYGYT
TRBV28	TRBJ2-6	ASSPAKPGANVLT
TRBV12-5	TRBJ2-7	ASGLVFSGTHEQY
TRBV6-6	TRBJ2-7	ASSFRETYEQY
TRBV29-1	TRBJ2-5	SIRTGQETQY
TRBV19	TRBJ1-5	ASKGGGTQPQH
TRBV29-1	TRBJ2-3	SVTIATTDTQY
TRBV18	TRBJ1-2	ASSPVTGTGGRTNYGYT
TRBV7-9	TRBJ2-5	ASSASGGKETQY
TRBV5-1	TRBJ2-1	ASSSGLAVLYNEQF
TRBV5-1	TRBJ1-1	ASSLGLGPLNTEAF
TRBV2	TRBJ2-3	ASRLAEGEDTQY
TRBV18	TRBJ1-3	ASSPTRESGNTIY
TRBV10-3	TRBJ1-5	AISDATGGNNQPQH
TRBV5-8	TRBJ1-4	ASSLLLGGEGEKLF